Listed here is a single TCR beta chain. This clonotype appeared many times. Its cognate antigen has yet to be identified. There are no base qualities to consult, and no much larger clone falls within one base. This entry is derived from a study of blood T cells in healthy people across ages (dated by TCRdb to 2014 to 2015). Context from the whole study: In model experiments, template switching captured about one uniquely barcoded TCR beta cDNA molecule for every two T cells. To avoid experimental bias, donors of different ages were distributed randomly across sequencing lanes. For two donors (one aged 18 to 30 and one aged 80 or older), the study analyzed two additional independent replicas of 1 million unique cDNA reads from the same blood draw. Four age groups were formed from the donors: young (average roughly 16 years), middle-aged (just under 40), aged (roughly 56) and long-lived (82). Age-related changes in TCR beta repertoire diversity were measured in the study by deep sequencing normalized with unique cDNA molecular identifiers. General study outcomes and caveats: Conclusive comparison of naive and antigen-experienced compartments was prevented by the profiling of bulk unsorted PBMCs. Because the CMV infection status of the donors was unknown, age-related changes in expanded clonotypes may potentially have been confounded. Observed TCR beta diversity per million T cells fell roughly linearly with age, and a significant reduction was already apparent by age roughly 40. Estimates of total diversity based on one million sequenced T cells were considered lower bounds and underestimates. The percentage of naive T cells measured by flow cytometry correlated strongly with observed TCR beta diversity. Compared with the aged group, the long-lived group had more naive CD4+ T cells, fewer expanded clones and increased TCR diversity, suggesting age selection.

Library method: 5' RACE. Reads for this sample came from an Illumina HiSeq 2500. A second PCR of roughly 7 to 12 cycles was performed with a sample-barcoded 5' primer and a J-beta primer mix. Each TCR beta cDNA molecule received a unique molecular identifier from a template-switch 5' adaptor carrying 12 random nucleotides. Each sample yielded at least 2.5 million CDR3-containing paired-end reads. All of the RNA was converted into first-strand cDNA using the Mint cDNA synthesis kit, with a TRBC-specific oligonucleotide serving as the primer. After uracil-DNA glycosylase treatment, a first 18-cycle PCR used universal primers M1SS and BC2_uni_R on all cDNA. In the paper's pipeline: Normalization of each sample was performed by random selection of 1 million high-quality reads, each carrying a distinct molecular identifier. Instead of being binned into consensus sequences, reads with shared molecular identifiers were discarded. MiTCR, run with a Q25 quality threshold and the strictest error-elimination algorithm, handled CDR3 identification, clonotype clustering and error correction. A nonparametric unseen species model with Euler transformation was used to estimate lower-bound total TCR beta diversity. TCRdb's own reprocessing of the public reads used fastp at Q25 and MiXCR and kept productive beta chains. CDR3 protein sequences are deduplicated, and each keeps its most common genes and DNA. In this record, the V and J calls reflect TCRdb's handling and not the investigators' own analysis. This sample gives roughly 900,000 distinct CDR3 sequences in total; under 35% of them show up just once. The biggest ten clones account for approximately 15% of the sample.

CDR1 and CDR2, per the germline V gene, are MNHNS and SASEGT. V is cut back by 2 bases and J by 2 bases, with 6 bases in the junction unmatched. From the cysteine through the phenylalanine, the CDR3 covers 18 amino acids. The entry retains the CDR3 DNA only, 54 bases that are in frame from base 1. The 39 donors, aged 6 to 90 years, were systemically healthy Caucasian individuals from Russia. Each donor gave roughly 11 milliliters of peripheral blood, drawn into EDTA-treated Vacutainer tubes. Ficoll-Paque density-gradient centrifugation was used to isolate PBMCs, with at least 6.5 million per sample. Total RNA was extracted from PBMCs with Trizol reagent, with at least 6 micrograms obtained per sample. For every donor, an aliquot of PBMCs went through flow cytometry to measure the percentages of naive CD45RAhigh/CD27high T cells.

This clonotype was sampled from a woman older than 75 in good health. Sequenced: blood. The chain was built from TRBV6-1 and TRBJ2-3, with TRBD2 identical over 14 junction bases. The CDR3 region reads CASSELRLAGGPTDTQYF. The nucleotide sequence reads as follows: TGTGCCAGCAGTGAATTAAGACTAGCGGGGGGGCCCACAGATACGCAGTATTTT.